This T cell receptor beta chain appears in the sequencing data of a study of CD8+CD57+ T cells in acquired aplastic anemia. The table lists this clonotype with many counts. The CDR3 contains 15 residues. J gave up 8 bases and V 0 bases, and 2 bases lay outside the gene matches. Germline CDR1 is SGHVS and CDR2 is FQNEAQ. Genomic DNA provided the template from which TCR beta VDJ and CDR3 profiles were obtained. TCRdb reprocessed the reads with MiXCR, giving one entry per CDR3 protein. The sample shows about 160,000 distinct CDR3 sequences, roughly 43% of them seen only once. All sequencing subjects had displayed CD8+CD57+ cell expansion on flow cytometry.

This clonotype was sampled from a human donor with aplastic anemia. The material sequenced was sorted CD4+, CD8+, or CD8+CD57+ T cells (not recorded which) from PBMCs. The chain couples TRBV7-8 to TRBJ1-6, with 9 nucleotides matching TRBD1. The CDR3 region has the DNA TGTGCCAGCAGCTTAGCCCGGACAGGGGATTCACCCCTCCACTTT. Encoded protein: CASSLARTGDSPLHF. The full variable domain, in which reference TRBV7-8 and TRBJ1-6 provide the parts outside the CDR3, is GAGVSQSPRYKVAKRGQDVALRCDPISGHVSLFWYQQALGQGPEFLTYFQNEAQLDKSGLPSDRFFAERPEGSVSTLKIQRTQQEDSAVYLCASSLARTGDSPLHFGNGTRLTVT.